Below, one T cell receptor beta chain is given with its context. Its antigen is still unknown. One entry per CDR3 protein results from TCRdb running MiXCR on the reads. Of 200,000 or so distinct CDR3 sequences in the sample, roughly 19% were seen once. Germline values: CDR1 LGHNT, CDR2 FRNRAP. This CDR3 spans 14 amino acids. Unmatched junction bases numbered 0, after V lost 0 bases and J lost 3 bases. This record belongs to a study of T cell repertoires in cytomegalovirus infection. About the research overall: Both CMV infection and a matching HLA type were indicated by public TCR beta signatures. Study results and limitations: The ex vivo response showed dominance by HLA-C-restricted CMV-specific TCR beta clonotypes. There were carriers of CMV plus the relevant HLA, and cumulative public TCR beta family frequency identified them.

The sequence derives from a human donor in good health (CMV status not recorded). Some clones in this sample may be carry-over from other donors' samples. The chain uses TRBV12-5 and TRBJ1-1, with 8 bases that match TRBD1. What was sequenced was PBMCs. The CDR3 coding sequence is TGTGCTAGTGGTTTGGTCAGGGGGCACACTGAAGCTTTCTTT. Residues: CASGLVRGHTEAFF.